The present T cell receptor (beta chain) was sequenced within a study of lymphopenia after photon versus proton radiotherapy. With respect to this clone: Its antigen remains unidentified.

There are 14 residues in the CDR3. Germline loops: CDR1 SGHVS, CDR2 FNYEAQ. V shed 5 bases and J shed 2 bases, with 11 bases lying between them. Profiled with immunoSEQ multiplex PCR; TCRdb holds only in-frame clones, not every one. Found here are 35,000 to 45,000 clones, over 80% of them singletons; the top ten hold 24%. Findings of the study overall: After the lymphocyte nadir, photon-treated repertoires showed oligoclonal expansion, especially of CD8+ Temra cells. Proton therapy kept repertoires fairly stable, unlike photons, which gained effector/memory cells. Only patients who died were analyzed for survival; proton advantage is unproven.

The sequence was obtained from a woman aged 70-85 years with pancreatic cancer. Sequences were derived from peripheral blood, sampled from a patient treated with proton-based radiotherapy. The J gene is TRBJ2-3, the V gene TRBV7-6, with unresolved D. The CDR3 protein is CASSPLGITDTQYF. The CDR3, as DNA: TGTGCCAGCAGCCCTCTAGGGATCACAGATACGCAGTATTTT.